The 21 T cell receptor beta chains listed next were all sequenced from one sample in a study of cytomegalovirus exposure and HLA in healthy donors. Researchers ran the PCR with 60 Vbeta and 13 Jbeta primers. Profiling relied on immunoSEQ multiplex PCR, and the TCRdb table lists in-frame clones only, not all of them. The table includes 65,000 to 95,000 clones, around 79% detected once. The sample taken for sequencing was PBMCs. The receptors stem from a human donor in good health.

On this clone itself: At one of its ends the junction is not consistent with the germline gene, which may arise from a read error. The CDR3 nucleotides are TGTGCCACCACCCTAGGGGAAACTAGCAATCAGCCCCAGAATTTT. Translated: CATTLGETSNQPQNF. V is TRBV15 and J is TRBJ1-5; D is perhaps TRBD1 (5 bases). Germline assignment: CDR1 LNHNV and CDR2 YYDKDF (reference sequence). The CDR3 is made up of 15 amino acids.

The chain recombines TRBV6-5 with TRBJ1-2; weak D call: TRBD1 (6 bases). CDR3 length: 15 residues. Looked up from germline, CDR1 is MNHEY and CDR2 is SVGAGI. With 10 bases removed from V and 4 bases from J, the gap between germline ends came to 22 bases. The CDR3, as DNA: TGTGCCACCGAAAACCTCGGACAGAAGCCCTATGGCTACACCTTC. It is translated as CATENLGQKPYGYTF.

The gene calls are TRBV10-2 and TRBJ2-7; D unresolved. The length of the CDR3 is 11 residues. Germline V CDR1 and CDR2: WSHSY, SAAADI. Trimming removed 2 bases from V and 6 bases from J, with 5 bases in between. In nucleotides, the CDR3 is TGCGCCAGCAGTGAGGGCTTCGAGCAGTACTTC. Its protein product is CASSEGFEQYF.

The chain carries TRBV30 and TRBJ2-4, with D possibly matching TRBD2 (6 bases). V gave up 2 bases and J gave up 7 bases, with 12 bases separating them. Germline CDR1 GTSNPN, CDR2 SVGIG (reference sequence). The CDR3 is made up of 13 amino acids. The CDR3 sequence: CAWSMAGLNIQYF. Here the CDR3 DNA reads TGTGCCTGGAGTATGGCGGGACTTAACATTCAGTACTTC. Together with reference TRBV30 and TRBJ2-4, the CDR3 gives the full variable domain: SQTIHQWPATLVQPVGSPLSLECTVEGTSNPNLYWYRQAAGRGLQLLFYSVGIGQISSEVPQNLSASRPQDRQFILSSKKLLLSDSGFYLCAWSMAGLNIQYFGAGTRLSVL.

The chain is built from TRBV4-1 and TRBJ1-5; unclear D gene. The germline V and J ends were trimmed by 1 base and 5 bases, with 3 bases remaining between them. This CDR3 has 12 residues. CDR1 is MGHRA, CDR2 YSYEKL, per germline. The DNA for the CDR3 is TGCGCCAGCAGCCAAGCGGATCAGCCCCAGCATTTT. Residues: CASSQADQPQHF.

The genes are TRBV6-5 and TRBJ1-2; 7 nucleotides agree with TRBD1. Germline CDR1 is MNHEY and CDR2 is SVGAGI. This CDR3 has 14 amino acids. V shed 5 bases, J shed 7 bases, and the junction held 10 bases outside the gene matches. CDR3 sequence: CASSPSTGSFGYTF. The CDR3 nucleotides read TGTGCCAGCAGTCCTTCGACAGGGTCTTTTGGCTACACCTTC.

The table lists this clone with a few counts. This chain uses TRBV19 with TRBJ2-2; 7 positions match TRBD2. The germline V gene encodes CDR1 LNHDA and CDR2 SQIVND (reference sequence). V lost 10 bases, J lost 5 bases, and 22 bases stayed unmatched. This CDR3 has 18 amino acids. CDR3 coding DNA: TGTGCCACCCCCGAACCCCGGCCGGGGGAGGGCATGACCGGGGAGCTGTTTTTT. It is translated as CATPEPRPGEGMTGELFF.

This chain links TRBV7-9 with TRBJ1-4, with D possibly TRBD1 on 5 matching bases. From germline, CDR1 is SEHNR and CDR2 FQNEAQ (reference sequence). Trimming stripped 4 bases from V and 7 bases from J, with 10 bases between. CDR3 size: 13 residues. CDR3 nucleotides: TGTGCCAGCAGCTCTAGACAGACTGAAAAACTGTTTTTT. Protein sequence: CASSSRQTEKLFF.

The chain recombines TRBV6-4 with TRBJ1-2; no clear D gene. Trimming cost V 5 bases and J 2 bases, with 9 bases left between them. CDR3 length: 13 residues. The V gene's germline CDR1 is MRHNA and CDR2 SNTAGT. CDR3 DNA sequence: TGTGCCAGCAGTTCTGGCAGAAACTATGGCTACACCTTC. This codes for CASSSGRNYGYTF.

The V call is TRBV5-1, the J call TRBJ2-3; TRBD2 matches 8 bases. The CDR3 has 15 amino acids. With V trimmed by 3 bases and J by 3 bases, 6 bases remained unmatched. CDR1 and CDR2 (germline): SGHRS, YFSETQ. Written as DNA, the CDR3 is TGCGCCAGCAGCTATCGGGGGGGGGCGACAGATACGCAGTATTTT. This encodes CASSYRGGATDTQYF. Looking up the rest from reference TRBV5-1 and TRBJ2-3 gives the full variable domain: KAGVTQTPRYLIKTRGQQVTLSCSPISGHRSVSWYQQTPGQGLQFLFEYFSETQRNKGNFPGRFSGRQFSNSRSEMNVSTLELGDSALYLCASSYRGGATDTQYFGPGTRLTVL.

This rearrangement joins TRBV9 to TRBJ1-1; no firm D call. The CDR3 totals 15 residues. The V end was cut by 4 bases, the J end by 4 bases, with 17 bases between. Germline V gene sequence: CDR1 SGDLS, CDR2 YYNGEE. The CDR3 coding sequence is TGTGCCAGCAGCCTCAGCGGAGGGCGTGGCACTGAAGCTTTCTTT. The encoded protein is CASSLSGGRGTEAFF. Looking up the rest from reference TRBV9 and TRBJ1-1 gives the full variable domain: DSGVTQTPKHLITATGQRVTLRCSPRSGDLSVYWYQQSLDQGLQFLIQYYNGEERAKGNILERFSAQQFPDLHSELNLSSLELGDSALYFCASSLSGGRGTEAFFGQGTRLTVV.

The chain joins TRBV5-4 to TRBJ1-1; TRBD1 might be the D (5 bases). Germline CDR1 is SGHNT and CDR2 is YYREEE (reference sequence). Trimming left V 4 bases short and J 3 bases short, with 16 bases between. The CDR3 loop spans 15 amino acids. The CDR3 sequence is CASSPYDPGDTEAFF. DNA of the CDR3: TGTGCCAGCAGCCCGTACGACCCGGGGGACACTGAAGCTTTCTTT.

J is TRBJ1-4 and V is TRBV4-3; D gene uncertain. Germline CDR1 LGHNA, CDR2 YSLEER. Deletions cut 3 bases from V and 3 bases from J, with 14 bases between. CDR3 length: 16 residues. For the CDR3, the DNA is TGCGCCAGCAGCCACACCTACGGGAGACCTAATGAAAAACTGTTTTTT. Translation gives CASSHTYGRPNEKLFF.

CDR3 sequence reads: CATTRDNTDTQYF. The CDR3 coding sequence is TGTGCCACTACTAGGGATAACACAGATACGCAGTATTTT. V and J are TRBV6-5 and TRBJ2-3, with D perhaps TRBD2 (5 bases). This CDR3 region has 13 residues. CDR1 is MNHEY and CDR2 is SVGAGI in the germline V gene. Trimming took 10 bases from V and 2 from J, leaving 13 bases between them.

The gene calls are TRBV7-9 and TRBJ2-2; D is possibly TRBD2 (5 bases). The length of the CDR3 is 12 residues. Germline V gene sequence: CDR1 SEHNR, CDR2 FQNEAQ (reference sequence). V was trimmed by 4 bases and J by 7 bases, leaving 7 bases between them. The CDR3 reads CASSSGNGELFF. The CDR3 bases are TGTGCCAGCAGCTCGGGAAACGGGGAGCTGTTTTTT.

This chain uses TRBV5-4 with TRBJ2-5; D possibly corresponds to TRBD1 (7 bases). Germline V CDR1 and CDR2: SGHNT, YYREEE (reference sequence). This CDR3 spans 15 amino acids. Between the trimmed V and J ends, which lost 4 bases and 5 bases, there was a span of 18 bases. CDR3 protein: CASSGWTGGGETQYF. The CDR3 region has the DNA TGTGCCAGCAGCGGATGGACAGGCGGAGGGGAGACCCAGTACTTC.

The rearrangement joins TRBV2 to TRBJ2-1; TRBD1 might be the D (6 bases). CDR1 and CDR2 (germline): SNHLY, FYNNEI. The CDR3 consists of 13 residues. The V and J ends lost 6 bases and 3 bases respectively, with 9 bases between them. CDR3 bases: TGTGCCAGCAGAGGACAGATCTACAATGAGCAGTTCTTC. Encoded protein: CASRGQIYNEQFF.

This chain connects TRBV27 to TRBJ2-3, with D perhaps matching TRBD1 (6 bases). The CDR3 consists of 16 residues. V dropped 4 bases and J dropped 2 bases, with 16 bases sitting between them. CDR1 and CDR2 (germline): MNHEY, SMNVEV (reference sequence). Written as DNA, the CDR3 is TGTGCCAGCAGTTCCGCCGGGACACAGAACACAGATACGCAGTATTTT. The encoded protein is CASSSAGTQNTDTQYF.

The chain carries TRBV5-6 and TRBJ2-7; the D gene is possibly TRBD2 (6 bases). Germline lookup yields CDR1 SGHDT and CDR2 YYEEEE. This CDR3 is built from 15 residues. Trimming removed 1 base at V and 4 bases at J, with 15 bases between. The CDR3 nucleotides read TGTGCCAGCAGCTTGATCACGGGGGTTTTGTACGAGCAGTACTTC. It yields the protein CASSLITGVLYEQYF.

This chain uses TRBV30 with TRBJ1-2; a weak D match, TRBD1 (6 bases). The CDR3 is 16 residues long. V lost 4 bases to trimming and J lost 4 bases, with 22 bases between them. CDR1 is GTSNPN, CDR2 SVGIG, per germline (reference sequence). The CDR3 nucleotides read TGTGCCTGGACCCTATCAGGATGGACAGCCCGCTATGGCTACACCTTC. This sequence encodes CAWTLSGWTARYGYTF. Full variable domain (remainder filled in from reference TRBV30 and TRBJ1-2): SQTIHQWPATLVQPVGSPLSLECTVEGTSNPNLYWYRQAAGRGLQLLFYSVGIGQISSEVPQNLSASRPQDRQFILSSKKLLLSDSGFYLCAWTLSGWTARYGYTFGSGTRLTVV.

Details on this clone: The junction departs from the called germline gene at one end, perhaps through a read error. The V gene is TRBV30, the J gene TRBJ1-6; 8 bases align to TRBD1. CDR1 and CDR2 (germline): GTSNPN, SVGIG (reference sequence). There are 15 residues in the CDR3. The CDR3 loop reads CAWSIPDRVNSPLNF. CDR3 DNA sequence: TGTGCCTGGAGTATCCCGGACAGGGTAAACTCACCCCTCAACTTT.